Listed below are T cell receptor beta chains from one sample, sequenced in a study of T cells after yellow fever vaccination. Via MiXCR, TCRdb re-called the 5' RACE reads, giving one row per CDR3 protein. The sample lists about 630,000 distinct CDR3 sequences; approximately 13% were seen once. Sample: PBMCs, taken on the day of the yellow fever booster vaccination. The receptors were gathered from a man aged 25-45 years who received the YFV17D yellow fever vaccine. Each CDR3 is given with its conserved first and last residue. D genes are given only for firm matches. Clone sizes are given selectively: once, few, many, or a class where the clone is expanded.

V	size	D	J	length	CDR3	DNA
TRBV4-3	few	NA	TRBJ1-1	15	CASSHPGVGVTEAFF	TGCGCCAGCAGCCATCCCGGGGTAGGGGTGACTGAAGCTTTCTTT
TRBV6-6	NA	NA	TRBJ2-7	12	CASSHDPYEQYF	TGTGCCAGCAGTCACGACCCCTACGAGCAGTACTTC
TRBV13	NA	NA	TRBJ2-3	16	CASSLALGGIADTQYF	TGTGCCAGCAGCTTAGCTTTAGGCGGGATTGCAGATACGCAGTATTTT
TRBV28	many	TRBD1	TRBJ2-7	15	CASSLLGQGVYEQYF	TGTGCCAGCAGTTTGTTAGGACAGGGGGTCTACGAGCAGTACTTC
TRBV29-1	NA	TRBD2	TRBJ2-1	15	CSLTSGSSSYNEQFF	TGCAGCCTTACTAGCGGGTCTAGCTCCTACAATGAGCAGTTCTTC
TRBV5-1	NA	NA	TRBJ2-1	15	CASTDRLAPYNEQFF	TGCGCCAGCACGGATCGCTTGGCACCCTACAATGAGCAGTTCTTC
TRBV5-3	NA	NA	TRBJ2-3	16	CASSWTTSGTTDTQYF	TGTGCCAGCAGCTGGACAACTTCCGGAACAACAGATACGCAGTATTTT
TRBV3-1	few	TRBD1	TRBJ1-1	14	CASSYGQGGTEAFF	TGTGCCAGCAGCTACGGACAGGGAGGAACTGAAGCTTTCTTT
TRBV7-2	few	NA	TRBJ1-2	12	CASRTEGYGYTF	TGTGCCAGTAGGACAGAGGGCTATGGCTACACCTTC
TRBV12-3/TRBV12-4	few	TRBD1	TRBJ1-2	11	CASRAGGGYTF	TGTGCCAGCAGAGCAGGGGGGGGCTACACCTTC
TRBV4-2	NA	NA	TRBJ2-3	15	CASSQDMTVTDTQYF	TGTGCCAGCAGCCAAGATATGACAGTTACAGATACGCAGTATTTT
TRBV7-9	few	NA	TRBJ1-1	13	CASSPRVYTEAFF	TGTGCCAGCAGCCCCCGGGTCTACACTGAAGCTTTCTTT
TRBV11-2	NA	TRBD2	TRBJ2-1	19	CASSSHNLLAGGPNNEQFF	TGTGCCAGCAGCTCCCACAACCTTCTAGCGGGAGGGCCGAACAATGAGCAGTTCTTC
TRBV29-1	few	NA	TRBJ2-1	14	CSVGSGPGVNEQFF	TGCAGCGTTGGTTCTGGGCCCGGGGTCAATGAGCAGTTCTTC
TRBV7-2	few	TRBD1	TRBJ1-2	14	CASSANTGTGGYTF	TGTGCCAGCAGCGCAAACACCGGGACAGGGGGCTACACCTTC
TRBV5-1	many	NA	TRBJ2-1	16	CASSPNPDKQVDEQFF	TGCGCCAGCAGCCCGAACCCGGACAAGCAGGTCGATGAGCAGTTCTTC
TRBV5-1	many	TRBD2	TRBJ2-1	16	CASSPLLAGGYNEQFF	TGCGCCAGCAGCCCCCTGCTAGCGGGAGGATACAATGAGCAGTTCTTC
TRBV7-3	NA	TRBD1	TRBJ2-3	18	CASSLTGTGRRGTDTQYF	TGTGCCAGCAGCTTGACCGGGACAGGACGCCGGGGAACAGATACGCAGTATTTT
TRBV9	few	NA	TRBJ1-1	12	CASSGVGAEAFF	TGTGCCAGCAGCGGGGTGGGGGCTGAAGCTTTCTTT
TRBV5-6	few	NA	TRBJ2-1	13	CASSPSLWAEQFF	TGTGCCAGCAGCCCCTCCCTGTGGGCTGAGCAGTTCTTC
TRBV9	few	TRBD2	TRBJ2-2	18	CASSASSRGRASTGELFF	TGTGCCAGCAGCGCCTCCAGTCGGGGGAGGGCCTCCACCGGGGAGCTGTTTTTT
TRBV18	many	NA	TRBJ2-7	13	CASSPAAEYEQYF	TGTGCCAGCTCACCTGCGGCAGAATACGAGCAGTACTTC